The source of this T cell receptor (beta chain) is a study of breast tumors, draining lymph nodes, adjacent tissues. Germline V CDR1 and CDR2: MNHEY, SMNVEV (reference sequence). The length of the CDR3 is 14 residues. The trim removed 5 bases at V and 5 bases at J, leaving 5 bases unmatched. Study-wide points: Findings are consistent with lymph node origin and intratumoral expansion of most tumor T cells. Tumor and nontumor repertoires were significantly more similar in luminal-like than in basal-like breast cancer. Tumor repertoires ranked between lymph nodes and nontumor tissue in diversity, with V and J gene preferences. That most tumor T cells come from lymph nodes remained unproven.

TCRdb reanalysed the multiplex PCR reads using MiXCR and keeps one entry per CDR3 protein. This table holds tens of thousands of distinct CDR3 sequences, under 25% found once. Regarding this clonotype: Its target is unknown.

The TCR comes from a female donor with breast cancer. Some clones in this sample may be carry-over from other donors' samples. Sequencing was carried out using breast tumor tissue. The genes are TRBV27 and TRBJ2-2, with 7 bases aligning to TRBD1. This CDR3 reads CASSVTGWTGELFF. CDR3 sequence (DNA): TGTGCCAGCAGTGTGACAGGGTGGACCGGGGAGCTGTTTTTT.